The T cell receptor (beta chain) under discussion was sequenced for a study of T cells in Graves' hyperthyroidism and ophthalmopathy. There are 14 residues in the CDR3. The germline CDR1 and CDR2 sequences are LNHDA and SQIVND (reference sequence). The ends lost 6 bases at V and 10 bases at J; junction bases unmatched: 6. Regions amplified from RNA transcripts were the TCR beta CDR3 regions. The HTBI set primed first-round TCR CDR3 RT-PCR. TCRdb re-analysed the multiplex PCR reads in MiXCR, keeping a single row per CDR3 protein. The repertoire includes around 300,000 distinct CDR3 sequences, about 14% of them detected once, and 7.5% to 8% sits in the top ten.

The genes are TRBV19 and TRBJ1-6; 10 nucleotides align to TRBD1. The receptor was derived from a woman in her 30s with Graves' hyperthyroidism that later progressed to Graves' ophthalmopathy. Sample: blood. The CDR3, as DNA: TGTGCCAGTAGCCGGGACAGGGGTGTATCACCCCTCCACTTT. The encoded protein is CASSRDRGVSPLHF.